These T cell receptor beta chains were read from a single sample in a study of blood T cell repertoires in COVID-19. Generated by immunoSEQ multiplex PCR, the TCRdb table keeps only in-frame clones and is missing some. The sample holds a few hundred thousand clones, 87% seen once. What was sequenced was peripheral blood. The receptor set was obtained from a man aged 18 to 29 with active or convalescent COVID-19. CDR3s include the opening cysteine and the closing phenylalanine or tryptophan. A D gene is named only where the DNA matches it firmly. Clone sizes are given selectively: once, few, many, or a class where the clone is expanded.

clone_size j_call v_call d_call cdr3_nt cdr3_aa
few TRBJ1-2 TRBV6-5 TRBD1 TGTGCCAGCAGTTACGGACAGGGCAACAACTATGGCTACACCTTC CASSYGQGNNYGYTF
- TRBJ1-6 TRBV7-2 TRBD1 TGTGCCAGCAGCCTACTTGGACAGGGTATGAATTCACCCCTCCACTTT CASSLLGQGMNSPLHF
- TRBJ1-1 TRBV28 TRBD1 TGTGCCAGCATGAGACAGGGGAAAGCTTTCTTT CASMRQGKAFF
- TRBJ1-1 TRBV3-1/TRBV3-2 - TGTGCCAGCAGCCAAGACGGAGGTCGGCCAGAAGCTTTCTTT CASSQDGGRPEAFF
- TRBJ2-5 TRBV7-9 - TGTGCCAGCAGCTTAGGCGGGGTGGAAGAGACCCAGTACTTC CASSLGGVEETQYF
once TRBJ2-3 TRBV4-1 - TGCGCCTCCGGGGAGACAGGCACTTATAGCACAGATACGCAGTATTTT CASGETGTYSTDTQYF
- TRBJ2-5 TRBV6-5 - TGTGCCAGCAGGGGGACATGGAAAGAGACCCAGTACTTC CASRGTWKETQYF
- TRBJ1-5 TRBV2 TRBD1 TGTGCCAGCAGGATCGGACAGGGTGTGTATCAGCCCCAGCATTTT CASRIGQGVYQPQHF
few TRBJ1-6 TRBV20-1 - TGCAGTGCTAGTAGCTCTTTTGACAGAAATTCACCCCTCCACTTT CSASSSFDRNSPLHF
- TRBJ2-7 TRBV28 TRBD2 TGTGCCAGCAGTCTAGCGGGAGGCATTTACGAGCAGTACTTC CASSLAGGIYEQYF
- TRBJ2-7 TRBV18 - TGTGCCAGCTCACCGCGGGTTATGTATGGGATATACGAGCAGTACTTC CASSPRVMYGIYEQYF
few TRBJ2-1 TRBV11-3 TRBD2 TGTGCCAGCAGCTTAGGACTAGCGAGCTCCTACAATGAGCAGTTCTTC CASSLGLASSYNEQFF
- TRBJ1-3 TRBV4-2 - TGTGCCAGCAGCCAAGTGGATCAGGACAGCGGAAACACCATATATTTT CASSQVDQDSGNTIYF
- TRBJ2-7 TRBV13 - TGTGCCAGCAGCGGAGTCGAATCGCTCTCCTACGAGCAGTACTTC CASSGVESLSYEQYF
- TRBJ2-3 TRBV12-5 - TGTGCTAGTGGTTTGGGAGCTACGCAGTATTTT CASGLGATQYF
few TRBJ2-7 TRBV7-9 - TGTGCCAGCAGCCCTTACTACGAGCAGTACTTC CASSPYYEQYF
- TRBJ1-2 TRBV5-1 - TGCGCCAGCAGCTTGTCCCATAGCATTCCCTATGGCTACACCTTC CASSLSHSIPYGYTF
once TRBJ2-5 TRBV24-1 - TGTGCCACCAGTGTTAGGTCAGGGTCTGAGATCCAAGAGACCCAGTACTTC CATSVRSGSEIQETQYF
- TRBJ1-5 TRBV12-3/TRBV12-4 TRBD1 TGTGCCAGCAGTTGGGACAGAAATCAGCCCCAGCATTTT CASSWDRNQPQHF
- TRBJ2-3 TRBV28 - TGTGCCAGCAGGCTAGCCACAGATACGCAGTATTTT CASRLATDTQYF
- TRBJ2-5 TRBV27 - TGTGCCAGCAGGCGCCAGGGGAGGGTGGAGACCCAGTACTTC CASRRQGRVETQYF
- TRBJ2-7 TRBV5-1 TRBD1 TGCGCCAGCAACGGGGACAGCTCCTACGAGCAGTACTTC CASNGDSSYEQYF